The rows below give T cell receptor beta chains drawn from one sample of a study of T cell changes during pregnancy in multiple sclerosis. Profiled with immunoSEQ multiplex PCR; TCRdb holds only in-frame clones, not every one. Of roughly 100,000 clones in the sample, about 90% were seen once. The sequencing here drew on peripheral blood, taken before pregnancy. The receptors were sampled from a female donor with multiple sclerosis, enrolled in a pregnancy study. Each CDR3 is given with its conserved first and last residue. A D gene is named only where the DNA matches it firmly. Only part of the rows carry a size: once, few, many, or a class if the clone is expanded.

V: TRBV9; D: TRBD1; J: TRBJ1-1; length: 16; size: .; DNA: TGTGCCAGCAGCGTAGGTGAGGGACAGGGGAGCACTGAAGCTTTCTTT; CDR3: CASSVGEGQGSTEAFF
V: TRBV4-3; D: TRBD1; J: TRBJ1-5; length: 15; size: .; DNA: TGCGCCAGCAGCCTTTACAGGGGGCCGGACCAGCCCCAGCATTTT; CDR3: CASSLYRGPDQPQHF
V: TRBV7-9; D: .; J: TRBJ1-5; length: 15; size: .; DNA: TGTGCCAGCAGCCCCGGGGGGGGGCGCAATCAGCCCCAGCATTTT; CDR3: CASSPGGGRNQPQHF
V: TRBV6-5; D: TRBD2; J: TRBJ2-7; length: 15; size: few; DNA: TGTGCCAGCAGTTACGTAACTAGCGGGAGCGGCGAGCAGTACTTC; CDR3: CASSYVTSGSGEQYF
V: TRBV7-6; D: .; J: TRBJ1-3; length: 16; size: .; DNA: TGTGCCAGCAGTTTTGGAATACAGGGCACTGGAAACACCATATATTTT; CDR3: CASSFGIQGTGNTIYF
V: TRBV5-1; D: TRBD1; J: TRBJ1-1; length: 16; size: .; DNA: TGCGCCAGCAGCTCGGGACAGGGGAGGGTGAACACTGAAGCTTTCTTT; CDR3: CASSSGQGRVNTEAFF
V: TRBV18; D: .; J: TRBJ2-7; length: 12; size: few; DNA: TGTGCCAGCTCACCACTTGGAGGCGAGCAGTACTTC; CDR3: CASSPLGGEQYF
V: TRBV7-2; D: TRBD1; J: TRBJ1-5; length: 12; size: .; DNA: TGTGCTAGCGGACAGGGCAATCAGCCCCAGCATTTT; CDR3: CASGQGNQPQHF
V: TRBV18; D: TRBD1; J: TRBJ2-2; length: 16; size: .; DNA: TGTGCCAGCTCGCCCCCGGGACAGAGGAACACCGGGGAGCTGTTTTTT; CDR3: CASSPPGQRNTGELFF
V: TRBV28; D: .; J: TRBJ1-1; length: 16; size: .; DNA: TGTGCCAGCAGTTTACAGGGAAGGGGCATGAACACTGAAGCTTTCTTT; CDR3: CASSLQGRGMNTEAFF